Reported below is one T cell receptor beta chain. The sample belongs to a study of blood T cell repertoires in COVID-19. Whole-study context: The cDNA or gDNA used as material had been derived from T cells, B-cell-depleted T cells, or PBMCs.

Method: immunoSEQ multiplex PCR; TCRdb's copy keeps in-frame clones and lacks some. The sample lists roughly 30,000 clones, 87% seen once, with about 17% in the top ten. Trimming cost V 7 bases and J 10 bases; bases outside gene matches: 13. Germline CDR1 is SGHRS and CDR2 is YFSETQ. This CDR3 has 13 amino acids. Sequenced: peripheral blood. The chain couples TRBV5-1 to TRBJ1-1, with 7 bases fitting TRBD1. The sequence was collected from a human donor in a cohort sampled during active COVID-19. The CDR3 region is CASGIGTESVAFF. The CDR3, as DNA: TGCGCCAGCGGTATTGGGACAGAAAGCGTAGCTTTCTTT. Variable domain in full (rest from reference TRBV5-1 and TRBJ1-1): KAGVTQTPRYLIKTRGQQVTLSCSPISGHRSVSWYQQTPGQGLQFLFEYFSETQRNKGNFPGRFSGRQFSNSRSEMNVSTLELGDSALYLCASGIGTESVAFFGQGTRLTVV.